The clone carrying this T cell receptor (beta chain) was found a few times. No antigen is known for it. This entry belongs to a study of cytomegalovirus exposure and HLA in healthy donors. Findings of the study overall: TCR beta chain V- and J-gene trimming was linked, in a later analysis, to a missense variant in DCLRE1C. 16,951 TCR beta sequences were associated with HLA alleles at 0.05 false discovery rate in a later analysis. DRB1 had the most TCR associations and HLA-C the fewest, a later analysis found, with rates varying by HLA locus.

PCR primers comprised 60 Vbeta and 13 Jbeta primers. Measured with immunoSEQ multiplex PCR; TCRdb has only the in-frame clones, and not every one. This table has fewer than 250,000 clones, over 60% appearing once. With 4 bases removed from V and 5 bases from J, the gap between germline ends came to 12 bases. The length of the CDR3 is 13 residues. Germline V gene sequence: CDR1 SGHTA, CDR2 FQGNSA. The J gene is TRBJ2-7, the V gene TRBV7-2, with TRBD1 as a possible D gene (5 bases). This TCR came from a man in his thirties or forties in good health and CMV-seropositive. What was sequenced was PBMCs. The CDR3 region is CASSWGLGDEQYF. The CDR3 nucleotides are TGTGCCAGCAGCTGGGGCCTTGGGGACGAGCAGTACTTC.